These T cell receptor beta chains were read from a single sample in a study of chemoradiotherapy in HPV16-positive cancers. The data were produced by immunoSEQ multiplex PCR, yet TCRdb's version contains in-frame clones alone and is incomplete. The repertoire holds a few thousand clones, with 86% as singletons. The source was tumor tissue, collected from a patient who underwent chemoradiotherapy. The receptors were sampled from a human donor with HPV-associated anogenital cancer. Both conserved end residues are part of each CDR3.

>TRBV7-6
CASSLVGGLPEVQYF
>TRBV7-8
CASSLARESYEQYF
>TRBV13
CASSFRAGANTGELFF
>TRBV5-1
CASTYGGQGIAKNIQYF
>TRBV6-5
CASSYAPKETQYF
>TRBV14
CASSRASGGVNNEQFF
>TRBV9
CASSQTGGGVEKLFF
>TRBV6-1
CASSEFDSGGQETQYF
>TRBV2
CASRDNQETQYF
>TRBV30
CAWSRVHQETQYF
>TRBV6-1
CASREGTGYGYTF
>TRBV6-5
CASSYLSGANTEAFF
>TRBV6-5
CASSYSSTDGYTF
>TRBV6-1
CASSVGTGKGWEQYF
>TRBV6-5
CASSYLKRSGEKLFF
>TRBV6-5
CASRTGQGDSDTQYF
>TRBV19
CASSIRKGMETQYF
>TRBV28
CASRGGTSGRETQYF
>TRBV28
CASSLSIRSSSGANVLTF
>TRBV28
CASSSLGAGQPQHF
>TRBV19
CASSMGQANNPQHF
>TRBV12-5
CASGTGQGLNTEAFF
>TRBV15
CATSRVTGPSHF
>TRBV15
CATTEGTEAFF
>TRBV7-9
CASSLREQFF
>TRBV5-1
CASSFGQDYTDTQYF
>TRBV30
CAWSVDGVVNEQFF
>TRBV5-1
CASSLDGVNEKLFF
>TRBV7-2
CASSLSSGTDEQYF
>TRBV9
CASSVGGPVPGGYTF
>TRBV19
CASPGHPEAFF
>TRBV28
CASSLVRGSSEQYF
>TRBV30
CAWIGQGSGYTF
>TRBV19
CASRIGQGVTDTQYF
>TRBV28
CASSPLSRTGNTIYF
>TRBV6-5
CASREREIYGYTF
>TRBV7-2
CASSPTRGGTGELFF
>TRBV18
CASSPGTGAGRGRQYF
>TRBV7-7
CASSRTSGGTDTQYF
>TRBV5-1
CASSPSGLETDTQYF
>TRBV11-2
CASSRDRGTGELFF
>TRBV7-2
CASSSGGRSNQPQHF
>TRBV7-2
CASSLVQGIQPQHF
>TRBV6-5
CASSASGSSTDTQYF
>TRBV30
CASTGRNTEAFF
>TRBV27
CASSQVGSRGNTEAFF
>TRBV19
CASRRDGGGNTIYF